These 5 T cell receptor beta chains were all obtained from the same sample, sequenced in a study of identical twins. TCRdb fed the 5' RACE reads into MiXCR, producing one record per CDR3 protein. The table shows about 340,000 distinct CDR3 sequences, with roughly an eighth occurring only once. The sample was also linked to a second study, of yellow fever vaccine responses in identical twins.

The material sequenced was CD8+ T cells sorted from blood. These receptor sequences come from a woman aged 18-29 years in good health.

The rearrangement uses TRBV4-1 and TRBJ2-2, with 8 bases lining up with TRBD2. Trimming removed 1 base from V and 6 bases from J; junction bases left unmatched: 7. The CDR3 contains 16 residues. Germline V CDR1 and CDR2: MGHRA, YSYEKL. The CDR3 DNA follows: TGCGCCAGCAGCCAAGCAGGACTAGCCCTAGCCGGGGAGCTGTTTTTT. It specifies CASSQAGLALAGELFF.

This clonotype was recorded a few times. The rearrangement joins TRBV20-1 to TRBJ2-2, with D maybe TRBD2 (5 bases). Germline loops: CDR1 DFQATT, CDR2 SNEGSKA (reference sequence). The V gene lost 0 bases and the J gene lost 1 base, with 18 bases spanning the gap. The CDR3 runs 18 residues. CDR3 nucleotide sequence: TGCAGTGCTAGAGATTTTGGGAGTCCAGTTAGGAACACCGGGGAGCTGTTTTTT. Translated: CSARDFGSPVRNTGELFF.

Only a few counts were recorded for this clonotype. The chain has TRBV24-1 and TRBJ2-1, with 8 bases fitting TRBD2. Trimming at V came to 5 bases and at J to 8 bases, leaving 1 base not matched to a gene. There are 12 residues in the CDR3. CDR1 and CDR2 from the germline V gene are KGHDR and SFDVKD. CDR3 coding DNA: TGTGCCACCAGTGGACTAGCGTATGAGCAGTTCTTC. This sequence encodes CATSGLAYEQFF.

The chain links TRBV4-1 to TRBJ1-1; TRBD1 is a possible D gene (5 bases). CDR1 is MGHRA and CDR2 is YSYEKL in the germline V gene. V lost 4 bases, J lost 1 base, and 13 bases lay in between. The CDR3 is 15 residues long. The DNA for the CDR3 is TGCGCCAGCAGCCGCCTCCCGGGACCGAACACTGAAGCTTTCTTT. Translation: CASSRLPGPNTEAFF.

There are a few counts of this clonotype. The rearrangement uses TRBV5-5 and TRBJ2-7; 14 nucleotides agree with TRBD2. V shed 4 bases and J 2 bases; nucleotides not matched to a gene: 8. The CDR3 totals 17 residues. Germline V gene lookup returns CDR1 SGHKS and CDR2 YYEKEE (reference sequence). CDR3 in DNA: TGTGCCAGCAGCCCCCTCTGGACTAGCGGGGGGACCTACGAGCAGTACTTC. Its protein product is CASSPLWTSGGTYEQYF.